The sequence of this T cell receptor beta chain was determined in a study of T cell responses to AZD1222 COVID-19 vaccine. The study's findings and limits: Two AZD1222 doses significantly raised spike-specific TCR breadth and depth over controls. Distributed over spike, vaccine-associated CD4 TCRs predominated at 160-218 and 743-854. Reports say nearly half of spike-specific TCRs go after unmutated variant regions. The sample set comprised mostly white British donors with more females, and clonal diversity was possibly underestimated.

Repertoires were generated with immunoSEQ multiplex PCR, while TCRdb's copy carries only in-frame clones and drops some. Found here are about 120,000 clones, 88% of them singletons; the top ten hold roughly 3.6%. Turning to this clone: Its target is not known.

Germline CDR1 MNHEY, CDR2 SVGAGI. CDR3 length: 15 residues. V lost 6 bases and J lost 6; bases outside the gene matches: 8. Sequenced here: peripheral blood, sampled on day 0 of AZD1222 vaccination. J is TRBJ1-6 and V is TRBV6-5, with 7 bases lining up with TRBD1. This sequence was found in an adult in good health. CDR3 nucleotides: TGTGCCAGCAGGGGATCCGGGACAGTTAATTCACCCCTCCACTTT. Residues: CASRGSGTVNSPLHF.